The 26 T cell receptor beta chains below all came from one sample that was sequenced in a study of PD-L1 blockade in urothelial cancer. TCRdb's copy holds only in-frame clones and misses some; the assay was immunoSEQ multiplex PCR. The sample has about 37,000 clones; 82% are singletons. Here the sequenced sample was PBMCs, taken around atezolizumab (anti-PD-L1) treatment. The receptor source for this set is a man in his fifties or sixties with urothelial cancer.

V is TRBV10-2 and J is TRBJ2-3; 7 bases fit TRBD1. CDR1 and CDR2 (germline): WSHSY, SAAADI. With V trimmed by 2 bases and J by 1 base, 9 bases remained unmatched. This CDR3 is built from 17 residues. The CDR3 DNA follows: TGCGCCAGCAGTGAGACCCTAACAGGGGCTGGCACAGATACGCAGTATTTT. The encoded protein is CASSETLTGAGTDTQYF.

The chain couples TRBV30 to TRBJ1-1; perhaps TRBD1 as D (5 bases). Trimming cost V 3 bases and J 11 bases, with 13 bases left between them. This CDR3 region has 11 residues. Germline V gene sequence: CDR1 GTSNPN, CDR2 SVGIG (reference sequence). The DNA for the CDR3 is TGTGCCTGGAGCGGGAGAGGGGTGGCTTTCTTT. Its translation is CAWSGRGVAFF.

The chain is built from TRBV27 and TRBJ2-7; 10 positions match TRBD1. The germline gives CDR1 MNHEY, CDR2 SMNVEV (reference sequence). J was trimmed by 5 bases and V by 3 bases; bases with no gene match: 1. This CDR3 region has 13 residues. The CDR3 bases are TGTGCCAGCAGTTTCGGGACAGGGGACGAGCAGTACTTC. Its translation is CASSFGTGDEQYF.

This chain connects TRBV6-1 to TRBJ1-1, with D unresolved. The ends were cut back, 5 bases at V and 8 bases at J, with 9 bases in the middle. The CDR3 is 11 amino acids. Germline loops: CDR1 MNHNS, CDR2 SASEGT. In DNA, the CDR3 is TGTGCCAGCAGTTCCACATTAGAAGCTTTCTTT. Translated, it gives CASSSTLEAFF.

The chain combines TRBV2 with TRBJ2-3; perhaps TRBD1 as D (5 bases). CDR3 length: 15 amino acids. V was shortened by 6 bases and J by 5 bases, with 18 bases between the two germline ends. Germline V gives CDR1 SNHLY, CDR2 FYNNEI. This chain's CDR3 is CASSRVGQRVDTQYF. The CDR3 region has the DNA TGTGCCAGCAGCCGCGTCGGACAACGAGTAGATACGCAGTATTTT.

The rearrangement links TRBV27 to TRBJ1-2; no clear D gene. Trimming stripped 0 bases from V and 8 bases from J, with 13 bases between. Germline V gives CDR1 MNHEY, CDR2 SMNVEV (reference sequence). CDR3 length: 14 amino acids. CDR3 sequence: CASSLSRQLSGYTF. CDR3 coding DNA: TGTGCCAGCAGTTTATCGAGGCAGCTTTCGGGCTACACCTTC.

The V gene is TRBV29-1, the J gene TRBJ2-1, with 10 bases fitting TRBD1. Trimming took 5 bases from V and 5 from J; bases not matched to a gene: 6. This CDR3 has 14 residues. The germline V gene has CDR1 SQVTM and CDR2 ANQGSEA. The CDR3 is CSVWGQGYDNEQFF. CDR3 nucleotide sequence: TGCAGCGTTTGGGGACAGGGGTATGACAATGAGCAGTTCTTC.

The rearrangement joins TRBV4-2 to TRBJ1-4; 9 bases line up with TRBD1. The CDR3 has 15 amino acids. Germline assignment: CDR1 LGHNA and CDR2 YNFKEQ. V trimming: 4 bases; J trimming: 5 bases; junction bases outside the gene matches: 5. The CDR3 nucleotides are TGTGCCAGCAGCCTTGCCGGGACAGGGAATGAAAAACTGTTTTTT. It specifies CASSLAGTGNEKLFF.

This chain connects TRBV28 to TRBJ1-4, with D possibly being TRBD1 (5 bases). The V end lost 2 bases, the J end lost 7 bases, and 5 bases lay between the germline ends. The germline CDR1 and CDR2 sequences are MDHEN and SYDVKM. The CDR3 is made up of 12 amino acids. CDR3 protein: CASSLQGEKLFF. The CDR3 region has the DNA TGTGCCAGCAGTTTACAGGGTGAAAAACTGTTTTTT. Full variable domain (outside the CDR3, taken from reference TRBV28 and TRBJ1-4): DVKVTQSSRYLVKRTGEKVFLECVQDMDHENMFWYRQDPGLGLRLIYFSYDVKMKEKGDIPEGYSVSREKKERFSLILESASTNQTSMYLCASSLQGEKLFFGSGTQLSVL.

V usage is TRBV6-1 and J usage is TRBJ1-1; D is undetermined. V was pared by 3 bases and J by 4 bases, with 6 bases between. CDR3 length equals 12 residues. Germline V CDR1 and CDR2: MNHNS, SASEGT. The CDR3 nucleotides are TGTGCCAGCAGTGATCTCGGCACTGAAGCTTTCTTT. Residues: CASSDLGTEAFF.

The CDR3 loop reads CAGRTGSLFWNEQFF. DNA of the CDR3: TGTGCCGGAAGGACAGGGTCCCTATTTTGGAATGAGCAGTTCTTC. The chain links TRBV7-9 to TRBJ2-1, with TRBD1 matching 8 bases. The J segment lost 7 bases and the V segment lost 11 bases, leaving 16 bases of the junction unmatched. The germline V gene encodes CDR1 SEHNR and CDR2 FQNEAQ (reference sequence). The CDR3 loop spans 15 amino acids.

The genes are TRBV4-1 and TRBJ1-2, with D tentatively TRBD1 (6 bases). The CDR3 has 15 residues. Germline loops: CDR1 MGHRA, CDR2 YSYEKL. Deletions cut 4 bases from V and 2 bases from J, with 14 bases between. This chain's CDR3 is CASSPTAGANYGYTF. CDR3 bases: TGCGCCAGCAGCCCCACCGCAGGGGCCAACTATGGCTACACCTTC.

The CDR3 protein is CASVVGGQGWDEQYF. In DNA form, the CDR3 reads TGCGCCAGCGTAGTAGGGGGACAGGGTTGGGACGAGCAGTACTTC. This chain links TRBV5-1 with TRBJ2-7; 9 bases map to TRBD1. Germline V gene lookup returns CDR1 SGHRS and CDR2 YFSETQ. Trimming took 7 bases from V and 5 from J; bases not matched to a gene: 13. The CDR3 spans 15 residues.

This clone occurred once. The V gene is TRBV10-3, the J gene TRBJ2-5; weak D call: TRBD2 (6 bases). The CDR3 is 14 amino acids. The V gene's germline CDR1 is ENHRY and CDR2 SYGVKD. V shed 4 bases and J shed 4 bases, with 13 bases lying between them. The DNA of the CDR3 is TGTGCCATCAGTGCGGACGGGGGTGGAGAGACCCAGTACTTC. This translates into CAISADGGGETQYF.

V gene TRBV5-1 combines with J gene TRBJ2-2, with 7 bases fitting TRBD1. Per the germline V gene, CDR1 is SGHRS and CDR2 is YFSETQ. V shed 4 bases, J shed 1 base, and the junction held 7 bases outside the gene matches. The CDR3 has 16 residues. CDR3 residues: CASSPNRDRNTGELFF. The CDR3 coding sequence is TGCGCCAGCAGCCCTAACCGGGACAGGAACACCGGGGAGCTGTTTTTT.

The genes are TRBV15 and TRBJ2-3; the match to TRBD2 covers 8 bases. J lost 6 bases, V lost 0 bases, and 5 bases had no gene match. Germline lookup yields CDR1 LNHNV and CDR2 YYDKDF (reference sequence). This CDR3 has 15 residues. CDR3 nucleotide sequence: TGTGCCACCAGCAGAGAGGGACTAGTTGGGGATACGCAGTATTTT. This translates into CATSREGLVGDTQYF.

The chain links TRBV4-1 to TRBJ2-5; a possible D gene is TRBD1 (6 bases). The CDR3 consists of 15 residues. Germline CDR1 and CDR2: MGHRA and YSYEKL. Between the trimmed V and J ends, which lost 4 bases and 3 bases, there was a span of 15 bases. The CDR3 region is CASSPLRGLEETQYF. The CDR3 coding sequence is TGCGCCAGCAGCCCACTGAGGGGGTTAGAAGAGACCCAGTACTTC.

V and J are TRBV23-1 and TRBJ2-6; D not certain. TRBV23-1 is placed among ORFs of uncertain function. The CDR3 sequence is 17 residues long. Trimming removed 5 bases from V and 5 bases from J, with 19 bases in between. CDR3 in DNA: TGCGCCAGCAGTGCGCCAGCGCAACAAAGTCGGGCCAACGTCCTGACTTTC. Amino acid sequence: CASSAPAQQSRANVLTF.

The chain couples TRBV11-1 to TRBJ2-3; D is possibly TRBD1 (5 bases). Germline V gene data show CDR1 as SGHAT and CDR2 as FQDESV (reference sequence). CDR3 length equals 14 residues. V lost 5 bases and J 6 bases, leaving 15 bases between the germline ends. CDR3 nucleotide sequence: TGTGCCAGCAGCCGAGCAGGGCCGAAGGATACGCAGTATTTT. Protein sequence: CASSRAGPKDTQYF.

The chain joins TRBV5-1 to TRBJ2-6; D is possibly TRBD2 (6 bases). V lost 2 bases and J lost 1, with 7 bases in between. Germline values: CDR1 SGHRS, CDR2 YFSETQ. CDR3 length equals 15 residues. As DNA, the CDR3 is TGCGCCAGCAGCTTTGGGACTTCTGGGGCCAACGTCCTGACTTTC. It translates to CASSFGTSGANVLTF.

The rearrangement joins TRBV28 to TRBJ1-5; TRBD1 agrees at 8 bases. J gave up 2 bases and V 4 bases, and 10 bases lay outside the gene matches. The CDR3 loop spans 17 amino acids. CDR1 and CDR2 (germline): MDHEN, SYDVKM. Here the CDR3 reads CASSSLKGTGRNQPQHF. The CDR3 bases are TGTGCCAGCAGTTCTTTGAAAGGGACAGGCCGCAATCAGCCCCAGCATTTT.

In this sample, this clone turned up a few times. This sequence joins TRBV7-2 and TRBJ1-5; D call uncertain. The CDR3 is 15 amino acids. The V and J ends lost 1 base and 1 base respectively, with 8 bases between them. Germline CDR1 and CDR2: SGHTA and FQGNSA. This CDR3 is CASSLDSLSNQPQHF. In nucleotides, the CDR3 is TGTGCCAGCAGCTTAGACAGTCTAAGCAATCAGCCCCAGCATTTT. The full variable domain, rest sourced from reference TRBV7-2 and TRBJ1-5, is GAGVSQSPSNKVTEKGKDVELRCDPISGHTALYWYRQSLGQGLEFLIYFQGNSAPDKSGLPSDRFSAERTGGSVSTLTIQRTQQEDSAVYLCASSLDSLSNQPQHFGDGTRLSIL.

In nucleotides, the CDR3 is TGTGCCATCACCCCCGGGACAGATAACAACATTCAGTACTTC. It specifies CAITPGTDNNIQYF. The V and J genes are TRBV6-1 and TRBJ2-4, with TRBD1 identical over 7 bases. Germline V gene sequence: CDR1 MNHNS, CDR2 SASEGT. V gave up 10 bases and J gave up 7 bases; unmatched junction bases: 13. The CDR3 is made up of 14 amino acids.

The chain couples TRBV5-1 to TRBJ1-4; 10 nucleotides align to TRBD1. Germline V gene data show CDR1 as SGHRS and CDR2 as YFSETQ. This CDR3 region has 18 residues. J was trimmed by 0 bases and V by 4 bases; bases with no gene match: 9. CDR3 residues: CASSRAGTGDTTNEKLFF. The CDR3 DNA sequence: TGCGCCAGCAGCAGAGCCGGGACAGGGGATACAACTAATGAAAAACTGTTTTTT.

This clone turned up a few times. This rearrangement joins TRBV5-6 to TRBJ1-5; D remains unclear. Per germline, CDR1 SGHDT and CDR2 YYEEEE. Trimming shortened V by 0 bases and J by 4 bases, and 5 bases separated the two germline ends. The CDR3 length is 13 residues. The CDR3 loop reads CASSLERNQPQHF. The CDR3 nucleotides are TGTGCCAGCAGCTTGGAGAGAAATCAGCCCCAGCATTTT.

The chain combines TRBV9 with TRBJ2-7, with TRBD2 matching over 8 bases. The CDR3 has 14 residues. With V trimmed by 4 bases and J by 5 bases, 8 bases remained unmatched. CDR1 is SGDLS, CDR2 YYNGEE, per germline. CDR3: CASSPTGGGHEQYF. As DNA, the CDR3 is TGTGCCAGCAGCCCCACGGGGGGGGGTCACGAGCAGTACTTC.